Listed below are T cell receptor beta chains from one sample, sequenced in a study of blood T cell repertoires in COVID-19. The repertoire was sequenced with immunoSEQ multiplex PCR; TCRdb's copy has only in-frame clones and lacks some. This table holds some 140,000 clones, about 73% found once. The sequenced sample was peripheral blood. Receptors were obtained from a man aged 80 or over with acute or convalescent COVID-19. Both conserved end residues are part of each CDR3. The D gene is left open where the match is weak. Clone size is not always given. Where it is, it says once, few, many or a class for expanded clones.

TRBD1	-	TRBV10-3	TRBJ2-1	CAISEQGGYNEQFF	TGTGCCATCAGTGAACAGGGGGGCTACAATGAGCAGTTCTTC
-	few	TRBV6-1	TRBJ1-3	CASSEARGSSGNTIYF	TGTGCCAGCAGTGAAGCGCGGGGAAGCTCTGGAAACACCATATATTTT
TRBD1	few	TRBV3-1/TRBV3-2	TRBJ1-2	CASSQASPGQGNYGYTF	TGTGCCAGCAGCCAAGCTTCCCCCGGACAGGGGAACTATGGCTACACCTTC
-	-	TRBV11-2	TRBJ2-2	CASSLGQGSGELFF	TGTGCCAGCAGCTTAGGCCAGGGGTCCGGGGAGCTGTTTTTT
TRBD1	-	TRBV30	TRBJ2-3	CAWSTGQLTDTQYF	TGTGCCTGGAGTACGGGACAGCTCACAGATACGCAGTATTTT
-	once	TRBV7-8	TRBJ1-2	CASRGGLEYGYTF	TGTGCCAGCAGGGGGGGGCTGGAGTATGGCTACACCTTC
-	-	TRBV5-4	TRBJ2-1	CASSRDPGQYALYNEQFF	TGTGCCAGCAGCCGAGATCCGGGACAATACGCTCTATACAATGAGCAGTTCTTC
-	few	TRBV7-9	TRBJ1-4	CASSMRQPGDEKLFF	TGTGCCAGCAGCATGAGACAGCCGGGGGATGAAAAACTGTTTTTT
TRBD1	-	TRBV5-1	TRBJ1-4	CASSLGQGNEKLFF	TGCGCCAGCAGCTTGGGACAGGGTAATGAAAAACTGTTTTTT
-	once	TRBV24-1	TRBJ1-3	CATSDPAGTGNTIYF	TGTGCCACCAGTGACCCTGCAGGAACTGGAAACACCATATATTTT
TRBD1	-	TRBV4-1	TRBJ1-1	CASSQSFSRGPTEAFF	TGCGCCAGCAGCCAAAGCTTCAGCAGGGGGCCCACTGAAGCTTTCTTT
TRBD1	-	TRBV18	TRBJ2-5	CASSPTRGGQETQYF	TGTGCCAGCTCACCGACCCGAGGGGGCCAGGAGACCCAGTACTTC
TRBD1	-	TRBV4-1	TRBJ1-4	CASSSQGYNEKLFF	TGCGCCAGCAGCTCACAGGGGTACAATGAAAAACTGTTTTTT
TRBD1	-	TRBV15	TRBJ2-5	CATSTKTGGRGDQYF	TGTGCCACCAGCACAAAGACAGGGGGGCGAGGGGACCAGTACTTC
TRBD1	-	TRBV7-8	TRBJ1-6	CASSSAGTGLSPLHF	TGTGCCAGCAGCTCCGCCGGGACAGGGCTTTCACCCCTCCACTTT
TRBD1	few	TRBV19	TRBJ2-7	CASSRIGQGGREQYF	TGTGCCAGTAGTCGTATTGGACAGGGGGGTAGGGAGCAGTACTTC
-	-	TRBV24-1	TRBJ1-2	CATSDPTLTGPNGYTF	TGTGCCACCAGTGATCCAACACTAACAGGACCTAATGGCTACACCTTC
-	-	TRBV6-2/TRBV6-3	TRBJ1-5	CASSGNGGGQPQHF	TGTGCCAGCAGTGGAAACGGGGGAGGCCAGCCCCAGCATTTT
-	few	TRBV6-6	TRBJ1-5	CASSYAQEYSNQPQHF	TGTGCCAGCAGTTACGCCCAGGAATATAGCAATCAGCCCCAGCATTTT
-	-	TRBV7-9	TRBJ1-3	CASSLDSGNTIYF	TGTGCCAGCAGCTTAGACAGCGGAAACACCATATATTTT
-	few	TRBV29-1	TRBJ1-2	CSVEYSRGLGYTF	TGCAGCGTTGAGTACTCCAGGGGTCTTGGCTACACCTTC
-	-	TRBV21-1	TRBJ1-1	CASPRGLTEAFF	TGTGCCAGTCCCAGGGGGCTCACTGAAGCTTTCTTT
-	-	TRBV7-8	TRBJ1-4	CASSSGTDYNEKLFF	TGTGCCAGCAGCTCCGGGACGGACTATAATGAAAAACTGTTTTTT
-	-	TRBV2	TRBJ1-2	CASSEGPGSGYTF	TGTGCCAGCAGTGAGGGTCCGGGAAGCGGCTACACCTTC
-	-	TRBV29-1	TRBJ2-4	CSVDGGGGMKNIQYF	TGCAGCGTTGATGGGGGAGGGGGGATGAAAAACATTCAGTACTTC
-	few	TRBV5-8	TRBJ1-1	CASGLWDTEAFF	TGTGCCAGCGGGCTTTGGGACACTGAAGCTTTCTTT
TRBD1	-	TRBV11-3	TRBJ2-3	CASSPGTGGLDTQYF	TGTGCCAGCAGCCCCGGGACAGGGGGTTTAGATACGCAGTATTTT
TRBD2	-	TRBV7-2	TRBJ2-3	CASSLGPSGSTDTQYF	TGTGCCAGCAGCTTAGGGCCTAGCGGAAGCACAGATACGCAGTATTTT
-	-	TRBV30	TRBJ1-1	CAWSVLAEAFF	TGTGCCTGGAGTGTACTGGCTGAAGCTTTCTTT
TRBD1	-	TRBV2	TRBJ1-5	CASSTRTGDLWPQHF	TGTGCCAGCAGCACAAGAACAGGGGATCTTTGGCCCCAGCATTTT
-	-	TRBV20-1	TRBJ2-3	CSASRRGWADTQYF	TGCAGTGCTAGTCGGCGCGGCTGGGCAGATACGCAGTATTTT
-	-	TRBV30	TRBJ1-2	CAWSVRVGNGYTF	TGTGCCTGGAGTGTCCGGGTTGGAAATGGCTACACCTTC
-	-	TRBV29-1	TRBJ1-1	CSVEAPGWVNTEAFF	TGCAGCGTTGAAGCTCCGGGGTGGGTGAACACTGAAGCTTTCTTT
-	many	TRBV19	TRBJ1-1	CASSMAWGQTEAFF	TGTGCCAGTAGTATGGCCTGGGGGCAGACTGAAGCTTTCTTT
-	-	TRBV7-2	TRBJ2-5	CASSYLVRETQYF	TGTGCCAGCAGTTACCTAGTCCGAGAGACCCAGTACTTC
-	-	TRBV6-1	TRBJ2-7	CASSEIPSYEQYF	TGTGCCAGCAGTGAAATCCCCAGTTACGAGCAGTACTTC
-	-	TRBV6-5	TRBJ2-7	CASTRAAGPYEQYF	TGTGCCAGCACTAGGGCCGCGGGACCCTACGAGCAGTACTTC
TRBD1	-	TRBV18	TRBJ1-2	CASSPLDRGDYGYTF	TGTGCCAGCTCACCCCTGGACAGGGGGGACTATGGCTACACCTTC
-	-	TRBV4-1	TRBJ2-1	CASSREIPQGGEQFF	TGCGCCAGCAGCCGAGAAATACCACAGGGTGGTGAGCAGTTCTTC
-	once	TRBV7-9	TRBJ1-2	CASSLQVDGYTF	TGTGCCAGCAGCCTACAGGTTGATGGCTACACCTTC
-	-	TRBV5-1	TRBJ1-4	CASSLDGRDSGFF	TGCGCCAGCAGCTTGGATGGCAGGGATTCTGGGTTTTTT
-	few	TRBV5-4	TRBJ2-2	CASSLVQFSGELFF	TGTGCCAGCAGCTTGGTTCAGTTTTCGGGGGAGCTGTTTTTT
-	-	TRBV7-9	TRBJ2-3	CASSYRVLGTDTQYF	TGTGCCAGCAGCTATCGCGTCTTGGGCACAGATACGCAGTATTTT
-	-	TRBV30	TRBJ1-5	CAWSQGNQPQHF	TGTGCCTGGAGTCAGGGCAATCAGCCCCAGCATTTT
TRBD1	few	TRBV2	TRBJ1-2	CASSETGDGYTF	TGTGCCAGCAGTGAAACAGGGGATGGCTACACCTTC
-	once	TRBV2	TRBJ1-6	CASHRGSYNSPLHF	TGTGCCAGTCATCGGGGCTCCTATAATTCACCCCTCCACTTT
TRBD1	-	TRBV29-1	TRBJ1-4	CSVGQGREKLFF	TGCAGCGTGGGACAGGGTAGGGAAAAACTGTTTTTT
-	-	TRBV5-1	TRBJ2-1	CASSLGQRTGNEQFF	TGCGCCAGCAGCTTGGGGCAGCGAACGGGGAATGAGCAGTTCTTC
-	once	TRBV9	TRBJ2-5	CASSPTSGGLQETQYF	TGTGCCAGCAGCCCAACCTCGGGGGGCCTCCAAGAGACCCAGTACTTC
-	once	TRBV5-1	TRBJ2-5	CASSQGGQETQYF	TGCGCCAGCAGTCAGGGGGGCCAAGAGACCCAGTACTTC
TRBD1	-	TRBV5-1	TRBJ1-4	CASSLAPDRNNEKLFF	TGCGCCAGCAGCTTGGCACCGGACAGGAATAATGAAAAACTGTTTTTT
-	-	TRBV30	TRBJ2-6	CACRASGANVLTF	TGTGCCTGCAGGGCGTCGGGGGCCAACGTCCTGACTTTC
-	-	TRBV9	TRBJ2-2	CASSAYRLNTGELFF	TGTGCCAGCAGCGCGTACAGGTTGAACACCGGGGAGCTGTTTTTT